The T cell receptor (beta chain) described here comes from a study of T cells in Graves' hyperthyroidism and ophthalmopathy. This clonotype occurred many times. Authors of the study amplified TCR beta CDR3 regions from RNA transcripts. Researchers ran a first-round RT-PCR on the TCR CDR3 using the HTBI primer set. TCRdb re-called the multiplex PCR reads with MiXCR, one entry per CDR3 protein. The sample has hundreds of thousands of distinct CDR3 sequences, approximately 26% seen once; the top ten hold approximately 25%. Trimming took 5 bases from V and 7 from J; bases not matched to a gene: 11. The CDR3 runs 16 residues. Germline V lookup: CDR1 SGHTA, CDR2 FQGNSA. Exclusion of a patient resulted from uncontrolled infection, other autoimmune disease, pregnancy or lactation.

This sequence was found in a man aged 40-50 years with Graves' hyperthyroidism that later progressed to Graves' ophthalmopathy. Sequenced input: blood. The chain uses TRBV7-2 and TRBJ2-2, with 9 bases matching TRBD1. Here the CDR3 DNA reads TGTGCCAGCAGCGCCCGAGACAGGGGGTACGGCGGGGAGCTGTTTTTT. This gives the protein CASSARDRGYGGELFF.